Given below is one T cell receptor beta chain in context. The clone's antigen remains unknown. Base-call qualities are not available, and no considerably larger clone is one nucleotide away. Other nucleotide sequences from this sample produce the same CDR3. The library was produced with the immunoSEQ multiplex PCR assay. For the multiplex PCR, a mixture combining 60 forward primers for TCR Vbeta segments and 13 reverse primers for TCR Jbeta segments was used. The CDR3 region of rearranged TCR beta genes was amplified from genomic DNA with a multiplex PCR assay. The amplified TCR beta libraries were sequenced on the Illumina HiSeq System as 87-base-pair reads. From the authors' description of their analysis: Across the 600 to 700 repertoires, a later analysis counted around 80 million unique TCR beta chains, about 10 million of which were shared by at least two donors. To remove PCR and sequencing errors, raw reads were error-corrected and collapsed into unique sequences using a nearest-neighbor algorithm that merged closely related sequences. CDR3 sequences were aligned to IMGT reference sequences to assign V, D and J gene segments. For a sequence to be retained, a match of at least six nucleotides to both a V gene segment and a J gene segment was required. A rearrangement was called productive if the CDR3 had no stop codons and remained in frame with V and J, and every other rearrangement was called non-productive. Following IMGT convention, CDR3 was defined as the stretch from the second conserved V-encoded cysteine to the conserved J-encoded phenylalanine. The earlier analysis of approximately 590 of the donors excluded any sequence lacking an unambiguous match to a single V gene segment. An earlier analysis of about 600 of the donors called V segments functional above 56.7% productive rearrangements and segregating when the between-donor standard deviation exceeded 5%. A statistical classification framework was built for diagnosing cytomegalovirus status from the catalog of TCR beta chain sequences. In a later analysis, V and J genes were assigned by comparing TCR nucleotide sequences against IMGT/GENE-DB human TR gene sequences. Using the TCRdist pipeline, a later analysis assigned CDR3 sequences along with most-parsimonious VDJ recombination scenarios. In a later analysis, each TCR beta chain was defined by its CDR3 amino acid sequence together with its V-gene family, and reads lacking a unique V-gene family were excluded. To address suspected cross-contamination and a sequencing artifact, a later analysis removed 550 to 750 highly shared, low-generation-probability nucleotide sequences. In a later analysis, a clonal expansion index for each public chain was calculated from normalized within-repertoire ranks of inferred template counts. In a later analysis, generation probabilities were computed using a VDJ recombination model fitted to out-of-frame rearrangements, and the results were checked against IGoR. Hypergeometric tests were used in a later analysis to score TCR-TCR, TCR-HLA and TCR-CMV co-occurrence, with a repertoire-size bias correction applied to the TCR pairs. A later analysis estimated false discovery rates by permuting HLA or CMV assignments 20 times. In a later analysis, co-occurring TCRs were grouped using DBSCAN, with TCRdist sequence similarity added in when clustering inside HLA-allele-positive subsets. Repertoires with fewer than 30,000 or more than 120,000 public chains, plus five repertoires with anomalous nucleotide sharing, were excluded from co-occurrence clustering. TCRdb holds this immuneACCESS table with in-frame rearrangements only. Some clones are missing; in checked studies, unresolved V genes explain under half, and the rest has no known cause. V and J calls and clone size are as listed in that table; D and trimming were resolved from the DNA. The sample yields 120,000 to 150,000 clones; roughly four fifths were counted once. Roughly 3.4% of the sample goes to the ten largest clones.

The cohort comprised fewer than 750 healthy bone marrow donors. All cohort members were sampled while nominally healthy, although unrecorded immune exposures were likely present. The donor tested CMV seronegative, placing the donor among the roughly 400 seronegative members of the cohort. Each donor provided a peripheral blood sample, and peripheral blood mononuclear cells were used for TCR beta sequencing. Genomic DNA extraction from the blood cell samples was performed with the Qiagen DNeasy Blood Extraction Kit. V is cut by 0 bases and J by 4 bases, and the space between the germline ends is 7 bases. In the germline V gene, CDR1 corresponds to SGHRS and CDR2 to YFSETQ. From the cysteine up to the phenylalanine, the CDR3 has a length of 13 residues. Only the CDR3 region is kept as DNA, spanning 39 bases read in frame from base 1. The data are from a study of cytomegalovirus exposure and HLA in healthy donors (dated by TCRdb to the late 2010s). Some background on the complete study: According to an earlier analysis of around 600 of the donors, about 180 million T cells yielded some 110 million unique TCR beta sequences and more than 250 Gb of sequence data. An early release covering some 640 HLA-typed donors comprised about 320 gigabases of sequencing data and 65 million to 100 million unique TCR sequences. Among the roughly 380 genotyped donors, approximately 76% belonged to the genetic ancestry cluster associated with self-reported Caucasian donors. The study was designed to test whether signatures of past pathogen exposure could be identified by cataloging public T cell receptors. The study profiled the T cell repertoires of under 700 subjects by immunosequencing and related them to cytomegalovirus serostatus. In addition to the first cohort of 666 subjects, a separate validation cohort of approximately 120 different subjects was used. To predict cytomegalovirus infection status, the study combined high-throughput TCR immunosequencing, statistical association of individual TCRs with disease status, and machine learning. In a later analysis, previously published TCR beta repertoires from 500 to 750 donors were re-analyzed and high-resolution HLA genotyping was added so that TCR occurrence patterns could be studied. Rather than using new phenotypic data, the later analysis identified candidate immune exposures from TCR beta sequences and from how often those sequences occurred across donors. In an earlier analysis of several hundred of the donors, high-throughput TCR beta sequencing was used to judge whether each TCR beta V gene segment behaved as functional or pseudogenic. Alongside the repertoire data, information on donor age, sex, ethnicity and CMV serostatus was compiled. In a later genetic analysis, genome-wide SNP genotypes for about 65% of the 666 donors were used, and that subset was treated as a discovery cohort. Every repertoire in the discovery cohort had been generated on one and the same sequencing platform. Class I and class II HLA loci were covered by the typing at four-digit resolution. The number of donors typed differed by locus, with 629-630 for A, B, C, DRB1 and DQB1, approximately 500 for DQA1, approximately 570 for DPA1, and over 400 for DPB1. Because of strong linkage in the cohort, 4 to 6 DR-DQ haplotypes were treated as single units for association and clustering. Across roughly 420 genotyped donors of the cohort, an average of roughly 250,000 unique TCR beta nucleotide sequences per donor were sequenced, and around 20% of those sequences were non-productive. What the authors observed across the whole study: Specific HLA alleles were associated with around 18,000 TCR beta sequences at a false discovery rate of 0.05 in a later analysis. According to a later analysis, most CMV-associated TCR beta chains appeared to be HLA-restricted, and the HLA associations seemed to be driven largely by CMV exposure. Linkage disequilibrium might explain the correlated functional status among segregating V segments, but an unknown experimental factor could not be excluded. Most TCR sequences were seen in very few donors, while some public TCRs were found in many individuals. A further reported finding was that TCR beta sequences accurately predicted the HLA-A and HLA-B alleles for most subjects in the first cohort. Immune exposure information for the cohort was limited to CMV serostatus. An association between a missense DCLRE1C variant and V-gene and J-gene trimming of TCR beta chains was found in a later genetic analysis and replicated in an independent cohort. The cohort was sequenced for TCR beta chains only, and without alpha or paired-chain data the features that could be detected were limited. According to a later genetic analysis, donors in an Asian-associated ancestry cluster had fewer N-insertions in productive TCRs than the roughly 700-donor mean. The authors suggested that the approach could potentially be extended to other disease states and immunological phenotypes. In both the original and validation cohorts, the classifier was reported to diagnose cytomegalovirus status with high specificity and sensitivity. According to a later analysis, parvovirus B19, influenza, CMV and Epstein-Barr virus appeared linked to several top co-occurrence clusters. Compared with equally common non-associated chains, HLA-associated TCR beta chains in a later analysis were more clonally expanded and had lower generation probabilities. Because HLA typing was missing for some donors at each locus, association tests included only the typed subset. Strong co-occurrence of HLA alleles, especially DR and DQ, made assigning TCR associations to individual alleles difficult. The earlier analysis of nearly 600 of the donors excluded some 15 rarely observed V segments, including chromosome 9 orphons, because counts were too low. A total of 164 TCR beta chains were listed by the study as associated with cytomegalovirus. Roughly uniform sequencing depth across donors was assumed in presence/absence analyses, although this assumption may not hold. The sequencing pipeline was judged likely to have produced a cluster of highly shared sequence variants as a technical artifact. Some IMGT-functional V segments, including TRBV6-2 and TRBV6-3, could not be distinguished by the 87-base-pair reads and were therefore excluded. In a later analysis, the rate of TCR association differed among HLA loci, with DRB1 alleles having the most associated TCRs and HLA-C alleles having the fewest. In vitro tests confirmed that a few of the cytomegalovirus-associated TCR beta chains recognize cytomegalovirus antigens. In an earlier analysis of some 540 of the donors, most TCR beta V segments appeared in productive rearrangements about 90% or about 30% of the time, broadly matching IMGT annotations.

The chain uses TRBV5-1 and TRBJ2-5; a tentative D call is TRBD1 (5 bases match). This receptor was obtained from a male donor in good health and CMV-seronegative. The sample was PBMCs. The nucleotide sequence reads TGCGCCAGCAGCTTGGGGGGCGGAGAGACCCAGTACTTC. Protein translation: CASSLGGGETQYF.